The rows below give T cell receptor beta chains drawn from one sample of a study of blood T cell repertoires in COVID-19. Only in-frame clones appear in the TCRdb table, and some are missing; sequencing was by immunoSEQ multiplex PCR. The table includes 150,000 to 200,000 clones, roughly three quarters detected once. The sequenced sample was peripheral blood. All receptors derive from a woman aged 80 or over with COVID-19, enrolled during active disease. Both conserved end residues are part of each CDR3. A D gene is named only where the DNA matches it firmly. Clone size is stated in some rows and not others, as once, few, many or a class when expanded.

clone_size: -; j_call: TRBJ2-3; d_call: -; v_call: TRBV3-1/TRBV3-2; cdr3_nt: TGTGCCAGCAGCCAAGTGGGGCGGCTATTCACAGATACGCAGTATTTT; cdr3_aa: CASSQVGRLFTDTQYF
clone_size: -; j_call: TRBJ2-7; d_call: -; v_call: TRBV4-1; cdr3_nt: TGCGCCAGCAGCCAAGACACGCGGGATAGCTACGAGCAGTACTTC; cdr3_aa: CASSQDTRDSYEQYF
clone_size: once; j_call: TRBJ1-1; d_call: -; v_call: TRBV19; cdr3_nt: TGTGCCAGTAGTATGGGACACCAAGCTTTCTTT; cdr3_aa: CASSMGHQAFF
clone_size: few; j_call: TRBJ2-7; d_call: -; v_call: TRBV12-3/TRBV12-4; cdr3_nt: TGTGCCAGCAGTCCGGGACTTGAGCAGTACTTC; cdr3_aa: CASSPGLEQYF
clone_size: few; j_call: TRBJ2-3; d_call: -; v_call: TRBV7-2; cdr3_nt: TGTGCCAGCAGCTTCCTAGCATGGTCGACAGATACGCAGTATTTT; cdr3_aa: CASSFLAWSTDTQYF
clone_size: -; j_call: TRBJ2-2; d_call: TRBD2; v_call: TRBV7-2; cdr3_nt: TGTGCCAGCAGGCCCAGCGGGGCTAACGGGGAGCTGTTTTTT; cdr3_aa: CASRPSGANGELFF
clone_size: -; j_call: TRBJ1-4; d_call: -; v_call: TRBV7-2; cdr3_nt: TGTGCCAGCAGCTTAGCTAGGACAGCCAGAGCAACTAATGAAAAACTGTTTTTT; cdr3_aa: CASSLARTARATNEKLFF
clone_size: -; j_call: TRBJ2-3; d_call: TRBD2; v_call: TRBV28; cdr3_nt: TGTGCCAGCAGTCCGGGACTAGCGGAAACTAGCACAGATACGCAGTATTTT; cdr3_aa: CASSPGLAETSTDTQYF
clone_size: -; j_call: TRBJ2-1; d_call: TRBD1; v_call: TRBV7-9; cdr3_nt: TGTGCCAGCAGCCCTTATTCGGGACAGGGGGCCTTAGGTTTGAATGAGCAGTTCTTC; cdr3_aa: CASSPYSGQGALGLNEQFF
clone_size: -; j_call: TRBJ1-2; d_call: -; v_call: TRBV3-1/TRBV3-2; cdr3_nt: TGTGCCAGCAGCCAAGATTGGAGGGGCGCATATGGCTACACCTTC; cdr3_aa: CASSQDWRGAYGYTF
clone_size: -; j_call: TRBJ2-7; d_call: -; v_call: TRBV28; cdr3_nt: TGTGCCAGCCAGGCAGGGGCGAAAGAGCAGTACTTC; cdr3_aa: CASQAGAKEQYF
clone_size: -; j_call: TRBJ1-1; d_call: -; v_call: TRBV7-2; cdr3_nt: TGTGCCAGCAGCTTCGCGGACACTGAAGCTTTCTTT; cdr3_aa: CASSFADTEAFF
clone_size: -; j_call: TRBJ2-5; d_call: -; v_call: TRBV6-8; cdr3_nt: TGTGCCAGCAGTTACGGTAGGGGTTTTCAAGAGACCCAGTACTTC; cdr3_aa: CASSYGRGFQETQYF
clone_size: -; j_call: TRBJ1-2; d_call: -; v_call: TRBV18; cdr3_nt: TGTGCCAGCTCACCGGAGTTCGCGGAGTTCTATGGCTACACCTTC; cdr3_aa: CASSPEFAEFYGYTF
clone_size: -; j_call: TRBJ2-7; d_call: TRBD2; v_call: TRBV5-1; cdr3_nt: TGCGCCAGCAGCTTGCAAGCGGGGGGACCCTACGAGCAGTACTTC; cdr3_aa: CASSLQAGGPYEQYF
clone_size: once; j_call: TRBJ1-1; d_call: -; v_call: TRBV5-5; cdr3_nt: TGTGCCAGCAGCCTCCTAGTACAGGGAGAAGCTTTCTTT; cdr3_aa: CASSLLVQGEAFF
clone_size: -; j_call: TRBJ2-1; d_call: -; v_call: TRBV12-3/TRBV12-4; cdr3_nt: TGTGCCAGCAGTTTTCTGGGCAGGGCGTTGCAGTTCTTC; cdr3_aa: CASSFLGRALQFF
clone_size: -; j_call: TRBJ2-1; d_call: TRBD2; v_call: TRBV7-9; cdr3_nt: TGTGCCAGCAGCTTAGGGGGACTAGCGGGAGTCGGGCAGTTCTTC; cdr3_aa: CASSLGGLAGVGQFF
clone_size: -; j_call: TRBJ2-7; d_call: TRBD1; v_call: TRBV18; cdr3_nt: TGTGCCAGCTCAGCACAGGGACAGGCGGGCAGCGAGCAGTACTTC; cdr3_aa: CASSAQGQAGSEQYF
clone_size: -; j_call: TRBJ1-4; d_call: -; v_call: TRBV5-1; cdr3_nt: TGCGCCAGCAGCCCCACAGGGATTGCAACTAATGAAAAACTGTTTTTT; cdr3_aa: CASSPTGIATNEKLFF
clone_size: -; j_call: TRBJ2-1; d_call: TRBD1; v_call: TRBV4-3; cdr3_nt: TGCGCCAGCAGCCAAGAGAACAGGGGGGACAATGAGCAGTTCTTC; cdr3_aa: CASSQENRGDNEQFF
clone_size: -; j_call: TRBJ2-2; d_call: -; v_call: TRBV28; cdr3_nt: TGTGCCAGCAGGCCACTCAGGGATTTCGGGGAGCTGTTTTTT; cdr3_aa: CASRPLRDFGELFF
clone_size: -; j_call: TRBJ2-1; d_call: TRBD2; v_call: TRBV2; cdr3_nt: TGTGCCAGCAGTGATTGGCTAGCGGGGGTTGAGCAGTTCTTC; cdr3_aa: CASSDWLAGVEQFF
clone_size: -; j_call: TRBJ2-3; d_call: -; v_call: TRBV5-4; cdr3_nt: TGTGCCAGCAGCAACGAGGGGGGAGGGTTTGGCACAGATACGCAGTATTTT; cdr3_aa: CASSNEGGGFGTDTQYF
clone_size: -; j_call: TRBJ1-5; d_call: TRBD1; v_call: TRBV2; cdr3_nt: TGTGCCAGCAGAGTTCGGACAGGAAACAATCAGCCCCAGCATTTT; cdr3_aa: CASRVRTGNNQPQHF
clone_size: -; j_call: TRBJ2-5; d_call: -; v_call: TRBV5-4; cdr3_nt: TGTGCCAGCAGCTTGGCAGGTAGCCAAGAGACCCAGTACTTC; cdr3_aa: CASSLAGSQETQYF
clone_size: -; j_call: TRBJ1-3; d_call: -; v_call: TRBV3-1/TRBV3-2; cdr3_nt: TGTGCCAGCAGGACGGACGGAGGGCTCGGCACCATATATTTT; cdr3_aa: CASRTDGGLGTIYF
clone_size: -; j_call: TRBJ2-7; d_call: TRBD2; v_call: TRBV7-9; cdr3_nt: TGTGCCAGCAGTTCTACGAGCGGGGTTACCTACGAGCAGTACTTC; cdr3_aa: CASSSTSGVTYEQYF
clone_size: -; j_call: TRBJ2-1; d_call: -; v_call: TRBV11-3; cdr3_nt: TGTGCCAGCAGCTTAGGGCTCCACTCCTACAATGAGCAGTTCTTC; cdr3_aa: CASSLGLHSYNEQFF
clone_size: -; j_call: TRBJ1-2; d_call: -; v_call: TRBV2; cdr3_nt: TGTGCCAGCACTGCGATTTCTAACTATGGCTACACCTTC; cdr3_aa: CASTAISNYGYTF
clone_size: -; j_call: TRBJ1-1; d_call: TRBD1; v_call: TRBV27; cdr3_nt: TGTGCCAGCAGAGGGGGCTACACTGAAGCTTTCTTT; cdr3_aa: CASRGGYTEAFF
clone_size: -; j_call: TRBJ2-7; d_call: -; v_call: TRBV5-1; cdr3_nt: TGCGCCAGCAGCTTGGCACAGGGCTACGAGCAGTACTTC; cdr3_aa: CASSLAQGYEQYF
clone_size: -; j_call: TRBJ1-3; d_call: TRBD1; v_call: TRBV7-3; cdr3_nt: TGTGCCAGCAGCCCACAGACAGGGCCCGGAAACACCATATATTTT; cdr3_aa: CASSPQTGPGNTIYF
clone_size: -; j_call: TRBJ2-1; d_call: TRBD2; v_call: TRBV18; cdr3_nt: TGTGCCAGCTCACCCCTAGCGGGGGGGCCCTACAATGAGCAGTTCTTC; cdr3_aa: CASSPLAGGPYNEQFF
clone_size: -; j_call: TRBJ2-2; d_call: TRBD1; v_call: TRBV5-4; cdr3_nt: TGTGCCAGCAGCTCCCGGGACAGGGGGAACACCGGGGAGCTGTTTTTT; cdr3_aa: CASSSRDRGNTGELFF
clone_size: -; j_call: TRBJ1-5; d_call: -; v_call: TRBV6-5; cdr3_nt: TGTGCCAGCACCTACAGGGTCGATCAGCCCCAGCATTTT; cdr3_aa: CASTYRVDQPQHF
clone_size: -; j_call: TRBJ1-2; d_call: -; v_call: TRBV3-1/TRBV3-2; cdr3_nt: TGTGCCAGCAGCCAAGATCGGTGGGGCTACACCTTC; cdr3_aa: CASSQDRWGYTF
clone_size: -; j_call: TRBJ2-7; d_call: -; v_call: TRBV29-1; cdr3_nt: TGCAGCGTGGACGGGAGTGGGCACTACGAGCAGTACTTC; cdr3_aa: CSVDGSGHYEQYF
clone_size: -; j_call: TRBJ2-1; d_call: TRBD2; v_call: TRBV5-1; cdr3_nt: TGCGCCAGCAGCCCGGGGGGACTGGCCTACAATGAGCAGTTCTTC; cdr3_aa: CASSPGGLAYNEQFF
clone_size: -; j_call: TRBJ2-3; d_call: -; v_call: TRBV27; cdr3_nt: TGTGCCAGCGGGGCGGAGCTTAGCACAGATACGCAGTATTTT; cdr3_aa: CASGAELSTDTQYF
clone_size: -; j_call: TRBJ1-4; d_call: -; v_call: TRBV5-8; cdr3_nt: TGTGCCAGCAGCTTCGGACAGTCGGCAACTAATGAAAAACTGTTTTTT; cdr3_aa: CASSFGQSATNEKLFF
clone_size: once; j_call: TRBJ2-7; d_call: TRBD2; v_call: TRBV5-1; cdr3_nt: TGCGCCAGCAGCTGGACCCTAGCGGGGCAGGCCTACGAGCAGTACTTC; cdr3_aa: CASSWTLAGQAYEQYF